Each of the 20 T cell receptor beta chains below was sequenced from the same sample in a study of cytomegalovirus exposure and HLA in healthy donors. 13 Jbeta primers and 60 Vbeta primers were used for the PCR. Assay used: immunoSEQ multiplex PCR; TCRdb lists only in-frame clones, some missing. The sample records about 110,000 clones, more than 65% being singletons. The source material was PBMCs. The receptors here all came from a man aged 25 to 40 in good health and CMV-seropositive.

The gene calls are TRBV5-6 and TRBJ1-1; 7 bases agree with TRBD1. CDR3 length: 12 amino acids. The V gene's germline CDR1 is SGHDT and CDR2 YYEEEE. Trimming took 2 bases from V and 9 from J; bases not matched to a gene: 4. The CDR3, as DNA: TGTGCCAGCAGCTTCGGGACAGACAAAGCTTTCTTT. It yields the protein CASSFGTDKAFF.

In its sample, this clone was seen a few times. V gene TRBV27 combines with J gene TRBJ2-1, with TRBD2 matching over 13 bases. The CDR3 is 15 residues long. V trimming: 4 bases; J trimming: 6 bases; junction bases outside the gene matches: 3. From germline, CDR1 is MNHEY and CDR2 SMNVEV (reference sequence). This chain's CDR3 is CASSSGTSGANEQFF. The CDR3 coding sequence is TGTGCCAGCAGTTCCGGGACTAGCGGGGCCAATGAGCAGTTCTTC.

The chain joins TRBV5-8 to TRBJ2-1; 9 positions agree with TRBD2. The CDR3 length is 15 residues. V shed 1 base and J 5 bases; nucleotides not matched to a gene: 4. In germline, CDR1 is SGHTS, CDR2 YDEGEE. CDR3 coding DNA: TGTGCCAGCAGCTTGTGGGCGGGGGGGGACAATGAGCAGTTCTTC. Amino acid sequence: CASSLWAGGDNEQFF.

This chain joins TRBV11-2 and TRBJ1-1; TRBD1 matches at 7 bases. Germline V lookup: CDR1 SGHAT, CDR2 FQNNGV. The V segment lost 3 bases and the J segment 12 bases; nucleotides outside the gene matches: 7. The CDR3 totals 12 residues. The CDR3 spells CASSFEGARTFF. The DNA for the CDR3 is TGTGCCAGCAGCTTCGAGGGGGCAAGGACTTTCTTT.

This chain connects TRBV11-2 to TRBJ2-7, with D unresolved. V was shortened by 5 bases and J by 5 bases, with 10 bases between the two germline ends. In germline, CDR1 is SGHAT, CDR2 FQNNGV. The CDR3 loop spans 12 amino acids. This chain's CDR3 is CASSLWAHEQYF. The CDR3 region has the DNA TGTGCCAGCAGCCTTTGGGCGCACGAGCAGTACTTC.

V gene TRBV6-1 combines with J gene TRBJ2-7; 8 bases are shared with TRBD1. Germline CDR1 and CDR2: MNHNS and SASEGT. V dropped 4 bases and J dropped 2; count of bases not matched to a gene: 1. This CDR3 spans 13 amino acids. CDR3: CASSVQGAYEQYF. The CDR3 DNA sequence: TGTGCCAGCAGTGTACAGGGGGCCTACGAGCAGTACTTC.

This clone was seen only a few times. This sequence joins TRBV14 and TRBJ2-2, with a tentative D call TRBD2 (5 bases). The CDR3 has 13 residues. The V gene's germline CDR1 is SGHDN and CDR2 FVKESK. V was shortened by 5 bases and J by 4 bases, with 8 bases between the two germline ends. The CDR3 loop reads CASSDTSTGELFF. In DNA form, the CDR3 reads TGTGCCAGCAGCGACACTAGCACCGGGGAGCTGTTTTTT. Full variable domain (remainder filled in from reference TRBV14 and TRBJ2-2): EAGVTQFPSHSVIEKGQTVTLRCDPISGHDNLYWYRRVMGKEIKFLLHFVKESKQDESGMPNNRFLAERTGGTYSTLKVQPAELEDSGVYFCASSDTSTGELFFGEGSRLTVL.

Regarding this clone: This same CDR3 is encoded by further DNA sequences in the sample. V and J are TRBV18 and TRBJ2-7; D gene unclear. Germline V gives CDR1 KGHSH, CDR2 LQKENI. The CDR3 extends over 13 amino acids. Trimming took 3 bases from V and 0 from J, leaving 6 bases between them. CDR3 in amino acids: CASSPSFSYEQYF. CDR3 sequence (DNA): TGTGCCAGCTCACCGAGCTTCTCCTACGAGCAGTACTTC.

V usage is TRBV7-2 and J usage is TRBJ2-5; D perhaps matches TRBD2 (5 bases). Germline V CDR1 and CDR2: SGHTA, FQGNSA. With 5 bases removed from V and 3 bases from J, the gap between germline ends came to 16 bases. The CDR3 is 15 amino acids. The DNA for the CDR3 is TGTGCCAGCAGCGCCGACTGGGAGCGGAAAGAGACCCAGTACTTC. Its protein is CASSADWERKETQYF.

The chain's CDR3 is CASSPTDTGSQETQYF. In DNA, the CDR3 is TGTGCCAGCTCACCCACGGACACTGGGTCTCAAGAGACCCAGTACTTC. The chain carries TRBV18 and TRBJ2-5, with TRBD1 as a possible D gene (5 bases). The CDR3 sequence is 16 residues long. Germline V lookup: CDR1 KGHSH, CDR2 LQKENI. V lost 3 bases, J lost 2 bases, and 16 bases lay in between.

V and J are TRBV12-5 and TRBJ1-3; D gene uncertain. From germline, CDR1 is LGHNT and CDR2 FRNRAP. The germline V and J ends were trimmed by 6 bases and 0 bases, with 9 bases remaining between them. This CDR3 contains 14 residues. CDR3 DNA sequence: TGTGCTAGTGGCGCAGGATCCTCTGGAAACACCATATATTTT. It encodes CASGAGSSGNTIYF.

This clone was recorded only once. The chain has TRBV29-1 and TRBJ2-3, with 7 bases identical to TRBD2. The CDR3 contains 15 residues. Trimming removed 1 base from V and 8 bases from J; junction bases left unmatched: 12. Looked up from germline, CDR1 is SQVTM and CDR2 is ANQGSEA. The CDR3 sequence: CSVEGVAGPGGTQYF. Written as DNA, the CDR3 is TGCAGCGTTGAAGGGGTGGCCGGACCGGGGGGTACGCAGTATTTT.

CDR3 coding DNA: TGTGCCAGCACTAGTTCGGACAGGGGACAGTACTTC. Translation gives CASTSSDRGQYF. This chain connects TRBV28 to TRBJ2-4; the match to TRBD1 covers 9 bases. Germline lookup yields CDR1 MDHEN and CDR2 SYDVKM. The CDR3 spans 12 residues. J was trimmed by 13 bases and V by 7 bases; bases with no gene match: 8.

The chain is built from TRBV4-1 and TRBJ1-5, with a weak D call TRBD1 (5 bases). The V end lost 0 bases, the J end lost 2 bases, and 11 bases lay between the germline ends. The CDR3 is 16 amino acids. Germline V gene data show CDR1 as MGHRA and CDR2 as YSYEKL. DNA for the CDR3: TGCGCCAGCAGCCAAGATCCCGGCAGGGGCAATCAGCCCCAGCATTTT. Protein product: CASSQDPGRGNQPQHF.

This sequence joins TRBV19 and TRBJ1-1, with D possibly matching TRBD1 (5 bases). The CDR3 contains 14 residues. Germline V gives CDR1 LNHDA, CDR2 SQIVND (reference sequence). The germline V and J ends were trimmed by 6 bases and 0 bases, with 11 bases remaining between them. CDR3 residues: CASRDGGLNTEAFF. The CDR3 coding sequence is TGTGCCAGTAGGGATGGGGGGTTGAACACTGAAGCTTTCTTT.

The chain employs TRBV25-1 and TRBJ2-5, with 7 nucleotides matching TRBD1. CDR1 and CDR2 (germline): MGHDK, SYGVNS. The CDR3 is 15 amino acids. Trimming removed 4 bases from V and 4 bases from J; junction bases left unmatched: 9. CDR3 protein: CASSGPTGERETQYF. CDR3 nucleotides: TGTGCCAGCAGTGGTCCAACAGGGGAAAGAGAGACCCAGTACTTC.

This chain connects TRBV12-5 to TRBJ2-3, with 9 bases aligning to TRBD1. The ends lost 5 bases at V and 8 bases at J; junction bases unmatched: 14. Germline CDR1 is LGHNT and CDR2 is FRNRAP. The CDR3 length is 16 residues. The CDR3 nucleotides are TGTGCTAGTGGTATCGGGACAGGGTCTCATGTAGGTACGCAGTATTTT. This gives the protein CASGIGTGSHVGTQYF.

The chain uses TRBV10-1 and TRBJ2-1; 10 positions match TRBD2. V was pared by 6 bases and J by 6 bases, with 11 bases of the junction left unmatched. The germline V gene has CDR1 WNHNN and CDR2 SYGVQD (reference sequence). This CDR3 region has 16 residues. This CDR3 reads CASSVGLVAGGNEQFF. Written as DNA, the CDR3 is TGCGCCAGCAGCGTTGGATTGGTAGCGGGGGGCAATGAGCAGTTCTTC.

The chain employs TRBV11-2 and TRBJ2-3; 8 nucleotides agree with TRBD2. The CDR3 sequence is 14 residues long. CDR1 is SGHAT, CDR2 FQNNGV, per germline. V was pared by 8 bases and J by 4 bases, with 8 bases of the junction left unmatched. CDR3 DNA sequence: TGTGCCAGCCACCCCGGACTAGCCTCAGATACGCAGTATTTT. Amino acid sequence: CASHPGLASDTQYF.

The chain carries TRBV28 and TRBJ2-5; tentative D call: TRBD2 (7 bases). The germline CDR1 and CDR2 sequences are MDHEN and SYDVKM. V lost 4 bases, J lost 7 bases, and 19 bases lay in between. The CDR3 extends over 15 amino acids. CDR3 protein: CASSSQGGGLTTQYF. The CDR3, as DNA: TGTGCCAGCAGTTCACAGGGAGGGGGGTTGACGACCCAGTACTTC. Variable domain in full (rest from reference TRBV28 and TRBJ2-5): DVKVTQSSRYLVKRTGEKVFLECVQDMDHENMFWYRQDPGLGLRLIYFSYDVKMKEKGDIPEGYSVSREKKERFSLILESASTNQTSMYLCASSSQGGGLTTQYFGPGTRLLVL.